This TCR beta chain was identified during a study of T cells after yellow fever vaccination. Background on the study: Any fraction with a low cell number was prepared using SMART-Seq v4 Ultra Low Input. Study-wide results and limits: Among all clonotypes, a small share was observed in both CD4 and CD8 compartments. Sorted repertoires could include abundant contaminating clonotypes from bulk cells.

This clonotype was found a few times. Its antigen remains unidentified. V lost 6 bases and J lost 1; bases outside the gene matches: 11. The CDR3 spans 16 residues. Germline V gene sequence: CDR1 MDHEN, CDR2 SYDVKM. In making TCR cDNA, 5'RACE template switching added a universal primer site and UMIs to it. TCRdb independently ran MiXCR on the 5' RACE reads; one entry per CDR3 protein. The sample consists of tens of thousands of distinct CDR3 sequences, more than 5.5% of them appearing once. The V gene is TRBV28, the J gene TRBJ1-1; 7 nucleotides align to TRBD1. Sequenced here: CD8+ T cells sorted from PBMCs, sampled approximately 11 days after the first yellow fever vaccination. This TCR was recovered from a man between 18 and 29 years old who received the YFV17D yellow fever vaccine. This chain's CDR3 is CASRDRDRAKNTEAFF. DNA for the CDR3: TGTGCCAGCAGAGATCGCGACAGGGCCAAGAACACTGAAGCTTTCTTT. The variable domain in full, completed from reference TRBV28 and TRBJ1-1, reads DVKVTQSSRYLVKRTGEKVFLECVQDMDHENMFWYRQDPGLGLRLIYFSYDVKMKEKGDIPEGYSVSREKKERFSLILESASTNQTSMYLCASRDRDRAKNTEAFFGQGTRLTVV.